This T cell receptor (beta chain) comes out of a study of CD8+ T cells in alopecia areata. The CDR3 extends over 14 amino acids. The V end lost 5 bases, the J end lost 1 base, and 9 bases lay between the germline ends. Germline V gene sequence: CDR1 SQVTM, CDR2 ANQGSEA. Treatment reported: oral pan-JAK inhibitor, 5-10 mg twice daily. RNA, once extracted, was reverse transcribed into cDNA for use as the sequencing template. Repertoires were generated with immunoSEQ multiplex PCR, while TCRdb's copy carries only in-frame clones and drops some. The profile shows fewer than 250,000 clones, 60% of them singletons. This clone was recorded only once.

This specimen consisted of CD4+ T cells sorted from blood, obtained at week 4, from a patient treated with tofacitinib. This chain uses TRBV29-1 with TRBJ2-6; tentatively, D is TRBD1 (6 bases). The receptor comes from a human donor with alopecia areata. The CDR3 DNA is TGCAGCGTTTACAGGGAATCTGGGGCCAACGTCCTGACTTTC. It codes for CSVYRESGANVLTF.